Below are 3 T cell receptor beta chains sequenced from a single sample in a study of beta chain features in type 1 diabetes (dated by TCRdb to 2016 to 2019). Beyond this particular receptor, the publication reports: In all four CD4+ subsets, TCRB CDR3 length was moderately but significantly shorter in type 1 diabetes patients.

Their specific antigens are unknown. Library creation used the immunoSEQ multiplex PCR assay. The High Capacity cDNA Reverse Transcription Kit was used to reverse transcribe all of the isolated RNA, meaning that expressed TCRB transcripts were what got sequenced. Held by TCRdb, this immuneACCESS table contains in-frame sequences only and omits some clones. Under half of the omission traces to an unresolved V gene where checked; the cause of the rest is unknown. Here the sample has approximately 50,000 clones; about three fifths occur a single time. Around 0.29% of the sample is held by the ten biggest clonotypes. Sequencing was carried out using stem cell memory CD4+ T cells from blood. The cell subset or site label for this specimen denotes: stem cell-like memory CD4+ T cells. Receptors originate from a woman in her twenties or thirties with type 1 diabetes.

The rearrangement links TRBV9 to TRBJ1-1; TRBD1 aligns across 11 bases. The CDR3 spans 15 residues. V was clipped by 2 bases and J by 7 bases; unmatched bases: 7. The germline gives CDR1 SGDLS, CDR2 YYNGEE. The CDR3 protein is CASSVRDRGRGEAFF. As DNA, the CDR3 is TGTGCCAGCAGCGTCCGGGACAGGGGGAGGGGTGAAGCTTTCTTT.

This clone has just a few counts. The chain recombines TRBV7-9 with TRBJ2-7; TRBD2 matches at 13 bases. J gave up 11 bases and V 5 bases, and 9 bases lay outside the gene matches. There are 14 residues in the CDR3. The V gene's germline CDR1 is SEHNR and CDR2 FQNEAQ (reference sequence). Written as DNA, the CDR3 is TGTGCCAGCAGCCTGGAGGAACTAGCGGGGGGGAAGTACTTC. Translating gives CASSLEELAGGKYF.

The chain recombines TRBV30 with TRBJ2-1; 7 positions match TRBD1. J was trimmed by 9 bases and V by 0 bases; bases with no gene match: 5. The CDR3 is 13 amino acids. In germline, CDR1 is GTSNPN, CDR2 SVGIG (reference sequence). The CDR3 coding sequence is TGTGCCTGGAGTGTAGAGGGGGCGAGTGAGCAGTTCTTC. This codes for CAWSVEGASEQFF.